This is a list of T cell receptor beta chains from one sample in a study of T cell responses to AZD1222 COVID-19 vaccine. Here immunoSEQ multiplex PCR was the method, and the copy in TCRdb shows in-frame clones only, minus some. The sample yields about 92,000 clones, 91% seen once. The input for sequencing was peripheral blood, taken on day 0 of AZD1222 vaccination. These receptors were collected from an adult in good health. CDR3s leave out the opening cysteine and the closing phenylalanine or tryptophan. The order of the fields is V gene, J gene, CDR3 protein.

v_gene: TRBV28
j_gene: TRBJ1-5
CDR3aa: ASSYPPNQPQH

v_gene: TRBV7-9
j_gene: TRBJ2-1
CDR3aa: ASSPTPSGNEQF

v_gene: TRBV5-1
j_gene: TRBJ1-2
CDR3aa: ASSFYRSGYT

v_gene: TRBV24-1
j_gene: TRBJ2-1
CDR3aa: ATSDRMTGSYNEQF

v_gene: TRBV19
j_gene: TRBJ2-1
CDR3aa: ASSREPILNNEQF

v_gene: TRBV11-1
j_gene: TRBJ1-6
CDR3aa: ASSLAFRDSPLH

v_gene: TRBV7-2
j_gene: TRBJ1-2
CDR3aa: ASSYRPEGAGYT

v_gene: TRBV27
j_gene: TRBJ2-1
CDR3aa: ASSFTGVNEQF

v_gene: TRBV5-5
j_gene: TRBJ1-1
CDR3aa: ASSFQGGTEAF

v_gene: TRBV24-1
j_gene: TRBJ1-5
CDR3aa: ATRPSVYSNQPQH

v_gene: TRBV10-3
j_gene: TRBJ1-1
CDR3aa: AIRVKDGLGTEAF

v_gene: TRBV6-5
j_gene: TRBJ1-5
CDR3aa: ASSWGQTQPQH

v_gene: TRBV5-1
j_gene: TRBJ2-6
CDR3aa: ASSLEVNSGANVLT

v_gene: TRBV29-1
j_gene: TRBJ2-5
CDR3aa: SVPTRRETQY

v_gene: TRBV30
j_gene: TRBJ2-5
CDR3aa: ACNSGGAGETQY

v_gene: TRBV18
j_gene: TRBJ1-5
CDR3aa: ASSPGPHSQPQH

v_gene: TRBV15
j_gene: TRBJ2-5
CDR3aa: ATSRGARATRGAQY

v_gene: TRBV7-2
j_gene: TRBJ2-3
CDR3aa: ASSVQGADTQY

v_gene: TRBV10-3
j_gene: TRBJ2-1
CDR3aa: AIRSDRGYGNEQF

v_gene: TRBV2
j_gene: TRBJ1-6
CDR3aa: ASSTDRGGSPLH

v_gene: TRBV27
j_gene: TRBJ1-3
CDR3aa: ASSDRIYSGNTIY

v_gene: TRBV7-3
j_gene: TRBJ1-2
CDR3aa: ASSLRQGKDYGYT

v_gene: TRBV7-9
j_gene: TRBJ1-5
CDR3aa: ASSHSRGNQPQH

v_gene: TRBV5-1
j_gene: TRBJ1-4
CDR3aa: ASSPRQGSTNEKLF

v_gene: TRBV12-5
j_gene: TRBJ2-3
CDR3aa: ASGPTGDTQY